One sample yielded the 20 T cell receptor beta chains listed below, sequenced in a study of blood T cell repertoires in COVID-19. Libraries were prepared by immunoSEQ multiplex PCR; TCRdb keeps only in-frame clonotypes and omits some of them. This sample has roughly 80,000 clones, with roughly four fifths found just once. What was sequenced was peripheral blood. These receptors came from a human donor in a cohort sampled during active COVID-19.

This clone was recorded a few times. The rearrangement joins TRBV10-3 to TRBJ2-5; TRBD1 matches 8 bases. CDR1 is ENHRY and CDR2 is SYGVKD in the germline V gene. V lost 4 bases to trimming and J lost 4 bases; unmatched junction nucleotides: 5. The CDR3 extends over 14 amino acids. CDR3 DNA sequence: TGTGCCATCAGTGTAACAGGGGGTCGAGAGACCCAGTACTTC. It is translated as CAISVTGGRETQYF.

The rearrangement joins TRBV5-1 to TRBJ1-1; 7 nucleotides agree with TRBD1. V lost 2 bases and J lost 5; bases outside the gene matches: 3. The CDR3 runs 13 residues. The germline V gene has CDR1 SGHRS and CDR2 YFSETQ. The CDR3 sequence: CASSFSGGTEAFF. DNA for the CDR3: TGCGCCAGCAGCTTTTCAGGGGGAACTGAAGCTTTCTTT.

V and J are TRBV5-8 and TRBJ2-3, with D possibly TRBD1 on 6 matching bases. The V and J ends lost 2 bases and 3 bases respectively, with 7 bases between them. Germline CDR1 SGHTS, CDR2 YDEGEE. This CDR3 contains 13 residues. CDR3 amino acids: CASSFDRTDTQYF. The CDR3 DNA sequence: TGTGCCAGCAGCTTCGACAGGACAGATACGCAGTATTTT.

This chain's CDR3 is CASSTLMNTEAFF. The CDR3 nucleotides are TGTGCCAGCAGCACACTAATGAACACTGAAGCTTTCTTT. The rearrangement uses TRBV14 and TRBJ1-1; D is undetermined. The CDR3 sequence is 13 residues long. Germline V gene sequence: CDR1 SGHDN, CDR2 FVKESK. Trimming left V 5 bases short and J 0 bases short, with 7 bases between.

This rearrangement joins TRBV29-1 to TRBJ2-5; maybe TRBD1 (6 bases). Germline values: CDR1 SQVTM, CDR2 ANQGSEA. V was shortened by 6 bases and J by 1 base, with 12 bases between the two germline ends. This CDR3 has 13 amino acids. The CDR3 region is CSVDGTFQETQYF. For the CDR3, the DNA is TGCAGCGTAGATGGGACATTCCAAGAGACCCAGTACTTC. Supplemented by reference TRBV29-1 and TRBJ2-5, the full variable domain reads SAVISQKPSRDICQRGTSLTIQCQVDSQVTMMFWYRQQPGQSLTLIATANQGSEATYESGFVIDKFPISRPNLTFSTLTVSNMSPEDSSIYLCSVDGTFQETQYFGPGTRLLVL.

The chain has TRBV7-2 and TRBJ1-2; 8 bases are a match to TRBD1. The V gene end was trimmed by 6 bases and the J gene end by 0 bases; junction bases not matched to a gene: 9. CDR3 length: 16 residues. CDR1 and CDR2 from the germline V gene are SGHTA and FQGNSA. CDR3 bases: TGTGCCAGCAGGGGGACAGGAAGGATAGCTAACTATGGCTACACCTTC. Translating gives CASRGTGRIANYGYTF. The whole variable domain, remainder taken from reference TRBV7-2 and TRBJ1-2, is GAGVSQSPSNKVTEKGKDVELRCDPISGHTALYWYRQSLGQGLEFLIYFQGNSAPDKSGLPSDRFSAERTGGSVSTLTIQRTQQEDSAVYLCASRGTGRIANYGYTFGSGTRLTVV.

The chain joins TRBV7-9 to TRBJ2-3, with 9 bases matching TRBD1. V was clipped by 5 bases and J by 0 bases; unmatched bases: 6. This CDR3 comprises 16 residues. Germline V gene data show CDR1 as SEHNR and CDR2 as FQNEAQ (reference sequence). The CDR3 here is CASSGAGTGSTDTQYF. In nucleotides, the CDR3 is TGTGCCAGCAGCGGGGCCGGGACAGGGAGCACAGATACGCAGTATTTT.

This chain links TRBV6-5 with TRBJ1-1; 9 bases line up with TRBD1. V trimming: 7 bases; J trimming: 4 bases; junction bases outside the gene matches: 7. The germline V gene has CDR1 MNHEY and CDR2 SVGAGI. This CDR3 spans 14 amino acids. CDR3 loop: CASTLGQGLTEAFF. The CDR3 DNA is TGTGCCAGCACCTTAGGACAGGGGCTCACTGAAGCTTTCTTT.

The chain combines TRBV4-2 with TRBJ2-7, with 13 bases matching TRBD2. CDR1 LGHNA and CDR2 YNFKEQ come from the germline V gene. V trimming: 0 bases; J trimming: 2 bases; junction bases outside the gene matches: 4. This CDR3 is built from 17 residues. The CDR3 reads CASSQELAGGRAYEQYF. CDR3 in DNA: TGTGCCAGCAGCCAAGAACTAGCGGGGGGGCGTGCCTACGAGCAGTACTTC.

The chain carries TRBV28 and TRBJ2-2; 7 positions agree with TRBD1. The length of the CDR3 is 16 residues. CDR1 is MDHEN, CDR2 SYDVKM, per germline. With 5 bases clipped from V and 6 bases from J, the junction kept 12 bases outside the gene matches. The CDR3 is CASSPNDRVGPGELFF. The CDR3 region has the DNA TGTGCCAGCAGTCCCAATGACAGGGTCGGCCCCGGGGAGCTGTTTTTT.

The rearrangement links TRBV10-3 to TRBJ1-4; D is possibly TRBD1 (5 bases). CDR1 is ENHRY and CDR2 is SYGVKD in the germline V gene. V was shortened by 7 bases and J by 4 bases, with 10 bases between the two germline ends. CDR3 length: 13 residues. The CDR3 nucleotides are TGTGCCATCAACGACAGTGTTAATGAAAAACTGTTTTTT. Its protein is CAINDSVNEKLFF.

This clone was seen only once. The chain is built from TRBV3-1 (or the pseudogene TRBV3-2) and TRBJ1-5, with TRBD1 as a possible D gene (6 bases). Germline-derived CDR1 and CDR2 are LGHDT and YNNKEL (reference sequence). The CDR3 has 15 amino acids. Trimming stripped 1 base from V and 1 base from J, with 8 bases between. CDR3 nucleotide sequence: TGTGCCAGCAGCCAAGGGCAGGGGAGCAATCAGCCCCAGCATTTT. It is translated as CASSQGQGSNQPQHF.

This clone was detected only once. The chain carries TRBV27 and TRBJ2-5; 10 nucleotides align to TRBD1. V trimming: 6 bases; J trimming: 9 bases; junction bases outside the gene matches: 7. The CDR3 is 13 residues long. Germline V gene lookup returns CDR1 MNHEY and CDR2 SMNVEV (reference sequence). As DNA, the CDR3 is TGTGCCAGCAGGAGACAGGGGGCTAGCCCCCAGTACTTC. It codes for CASRRQGASPQYF.

CDR3: CASRVRGESNQPQHF. As DNA, the CDR3 is TGTGCCAGTAGGGTTCGGGGGGAGAGCAATCAGCCCCAGCATTTT. The rearrangement uses TRBV19 and TRBJ1-5; D possibly corresponds to TRBD1 (5 bases). Germline V CDR1 and CDR2: LNHDA, SQIVND (reference sequence). Trimming pared 6 bases from V and 1 base from J, leaving 13 bases between. The CDR3 is made up of 15 amino acids.

Only a few counts were recorded for this clone. The J gene is TRBJ1-6, the V gene TRBV19, with D perhaps matching TRBD1 (5 bases). Germline loops: CDR1 LNHDA, CDR2 SQIVND (reference sequence). V gave up 6 bases and J gave up 7 bases, with 16 bases separating them. CDR3 length equals 15 residues. CDR3 in DNA: TGTGCCAGTAGGCGGGACGGACTAACGAATTCACCCCTCCACTTT. The encoded protein is CASRRDGLTNSPLHF.

The chain joins TRBV11-1 to TRBJ2-7; D may be TRBD1 (5 bases). The CDR3 sequence is 16 residues long. The germline V gene has CDR1 SGHAT and CDR2 FQDESV (reference sequence). V was trimmed by 6 bases and J by 5 bases, leaving 23 bases between them. The CDR3 region is CASSLTATEDFHEQYF. The CDR3 bases are TGTGCCAGCAGTTTAACGGCGACAGAGGATTTCCACGAGCAGTACTTC.

This clone was observed a few times. The rearrangement uses TRBV28 and TRBJ2-3, with 12 bases that match TRBD2. The germline V gene encodes CDR1 MDHEN and CDR2 SYDVKM. The CDR3 sequence is 19 residues long. V lost 6 bases, J lost 1 base, and 14 bases stayed unmatched. CDR3 sequence reads: CASRFTLAGGLPGTDTQYF. DNA for the CDR3: TGTGCCAGCAGATTTACACTAGCGGGGGGATTACCTGGCACAGATACGCAGTATTTT.

The rearrangement joins TRBV6-5 to TRBJ2-7, with TRBD1 matching 7 bases. The germline V gene has CDR1 MNHEY and CDR2 SVGAGI. Trimming removed 4 bases from V and 3 bases from J; junction bases left unmatched: 6. The CDR3 is made up of 14 amino acids. The CDR3 region is CASSSPRDSYEQYF. Here the CDR3 DNA reads TGTGCCAGCAGTTCGCCCCGGGACAGCTACGAGCAGTACTTC.

V usage is TRBV7-9 and J usage is TRBJ2-2; 7 bases are shared with TRBD2. CDR3 length equals 15 residues. Germline trimming cut 3 bases from V and 2 bases from J; bases unmatched to any gene: 3. Germline V gives CDR1 SEHNR, CDR2 FQNEAQ (reference sequence). The CDR3 reads CASSFRGVNTGELFF. CDR3 DNA: TGTGCCAGCAGCTTTCGGGGGGTCAACACCGGGGAGCTGTTTTTT.

This rearrangement joins TRBV7-9 to TRBJ2-3; 10 nucleotides align to TRBD2. The germline V gene has CDR1 SEHNR and CDR2 FQNEAQ (reference sequence). V shed 2 bases and J 1 base; nucleotides not matched to a gene: 3. The CDR3 has 16 residues. The CDR3 DNA is TGTGCCAGCAGCTTACCCACTAGCGGGGGCACAGATACGCAGTATTTT. Its protein product is CASSLPTSGGTDTQYF.